Here is one T cell receptor beta chain with its context. The sample has other DNA sequences that encode this CDR3 too. This specimen comes from a study of blood T cell repertoires in COVID-19. The CDR3 length is 16 residues. The J segment lost 1 base and the V segment lost 5 bases, leaving 2 bases of the junction unmatched. Per the germline V gene, CDR1 is SGHNT and CDR2 is YENEEA. Repertoires were generated with immunoSEQ multiplex PCR, while TCRdb's copy carries only in-frame clones and drops some. The sample lists 120,000 or so clones, about four fifths occurring once. The rearrangement uses TRBV11-3 and TRBJ2-2, with 12 bases that match TRBD2. The sample comprised peripheral blood. This clonotype was sampled from a man aged 25-45 years with COVID-19, enrolled during active disease. The CDR3, as DNA: TGTGCCAGCAGCCCGGGACTAGCGGGGAACACCGGGGAGCTGTTTTTT. Protein: CASSPGLAGNTGELFF.